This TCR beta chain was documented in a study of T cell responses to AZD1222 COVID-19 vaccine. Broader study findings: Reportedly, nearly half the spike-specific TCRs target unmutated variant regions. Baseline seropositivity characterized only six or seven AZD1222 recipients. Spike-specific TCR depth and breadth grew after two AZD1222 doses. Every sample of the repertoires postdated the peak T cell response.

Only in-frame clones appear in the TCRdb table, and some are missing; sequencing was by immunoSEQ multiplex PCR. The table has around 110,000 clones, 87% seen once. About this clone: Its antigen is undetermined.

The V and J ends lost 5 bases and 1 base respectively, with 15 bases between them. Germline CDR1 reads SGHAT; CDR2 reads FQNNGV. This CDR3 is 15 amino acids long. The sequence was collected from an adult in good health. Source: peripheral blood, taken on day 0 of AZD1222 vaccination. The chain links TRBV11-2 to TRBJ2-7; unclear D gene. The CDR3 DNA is TGTGCCAGCAGCCTCCCCCGGAGTATTTCCTACGAGCAGTACTTC. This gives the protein CASSLPRSISYEQYF. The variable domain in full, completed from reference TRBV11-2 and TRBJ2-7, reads EAGVAQSPRYKIIEKRQSVAFWCNPISGHATLYWYQQILGQGPKLLIQFQNNGVVDDSQLPKDRFSAERLKGVDSTLKIQPAKLEDSAVYLCASSLPRSISYEQYFGPGTRLTVT.